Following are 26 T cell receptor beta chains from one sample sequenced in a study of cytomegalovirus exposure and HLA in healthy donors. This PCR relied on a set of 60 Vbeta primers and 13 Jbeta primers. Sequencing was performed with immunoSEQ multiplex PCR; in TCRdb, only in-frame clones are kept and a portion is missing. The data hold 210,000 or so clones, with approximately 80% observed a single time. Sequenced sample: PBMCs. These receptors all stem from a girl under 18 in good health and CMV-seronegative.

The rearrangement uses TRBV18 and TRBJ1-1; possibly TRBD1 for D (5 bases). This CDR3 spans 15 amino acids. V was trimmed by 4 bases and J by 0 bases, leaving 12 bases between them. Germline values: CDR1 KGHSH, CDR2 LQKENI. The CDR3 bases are TGTGCCAGCTCACTGGGGCACGTCATGAACACTGAAGCTTTCTTT. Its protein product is CASSLGHVMNTEAFF.

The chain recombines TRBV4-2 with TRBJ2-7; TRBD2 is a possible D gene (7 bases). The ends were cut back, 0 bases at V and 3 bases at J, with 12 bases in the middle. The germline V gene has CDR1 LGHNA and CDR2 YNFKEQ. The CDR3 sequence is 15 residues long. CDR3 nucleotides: TGTGCCAGCAGCCAAGAAGGGGGGGCCTACTACGAGCAGTACTTC. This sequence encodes CASSQEGGAYYEQYF.

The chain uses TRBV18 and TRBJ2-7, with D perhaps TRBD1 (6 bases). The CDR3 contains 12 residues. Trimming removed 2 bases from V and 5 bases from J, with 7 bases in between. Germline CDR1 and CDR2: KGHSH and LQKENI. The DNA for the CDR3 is TGTGCCAGCTCACCAAAGGGGGACGAGCAGTACTTC. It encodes CASSPKGDEQYF.

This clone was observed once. The CDR3 nucleotides are TGTGCCAGTAGTGTGACCGGGACAGGGAACACTGAAGCTTTCTTT. It yields the protein CASSVTGTGNTEAFF. This sequence joins TRBV19 and TRBJ1-1, with 8 positions matching TRBD1. Germline V gene lookup returns CDR1 LNHDA and CDR2 SQIVND (reference sequence). CDR3 length equals 15 residues. Losses at the gene ends were 5 bases for V and 1 base for J; bases not matched to a gene: 6.

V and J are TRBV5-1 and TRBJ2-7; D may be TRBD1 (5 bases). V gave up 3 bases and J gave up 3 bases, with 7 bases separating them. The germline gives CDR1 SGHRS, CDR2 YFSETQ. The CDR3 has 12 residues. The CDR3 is CASSWGGYEQYF. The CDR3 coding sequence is TGCGCCAGCAGCTGGGGCGGCTACGAGCAGTACTTC.

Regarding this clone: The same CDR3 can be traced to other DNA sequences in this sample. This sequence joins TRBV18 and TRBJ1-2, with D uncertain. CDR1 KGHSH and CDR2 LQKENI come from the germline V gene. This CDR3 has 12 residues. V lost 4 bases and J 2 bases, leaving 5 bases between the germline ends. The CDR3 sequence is CASSRENYGYTF. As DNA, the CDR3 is TGTGCCAGCTCACGAGAGAACTATGGCTACACCTTC.

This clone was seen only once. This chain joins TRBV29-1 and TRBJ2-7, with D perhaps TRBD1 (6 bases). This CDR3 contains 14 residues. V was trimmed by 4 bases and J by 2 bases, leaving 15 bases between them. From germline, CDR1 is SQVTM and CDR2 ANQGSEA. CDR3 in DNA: TGCAGCGTTGTTGTGAGGGGGAGACCCTACGAGCAGTACTTC. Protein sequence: CSVVVRGRPYEQYF.

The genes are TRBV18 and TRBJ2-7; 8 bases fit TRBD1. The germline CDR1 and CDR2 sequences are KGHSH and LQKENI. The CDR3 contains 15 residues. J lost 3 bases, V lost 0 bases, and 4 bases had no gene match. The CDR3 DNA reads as TGTGCCAGCTCACCACCGAGCAGGGGGCTCTACGAGCAGTACTTC. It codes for CASSPPSRGLYEQYF.

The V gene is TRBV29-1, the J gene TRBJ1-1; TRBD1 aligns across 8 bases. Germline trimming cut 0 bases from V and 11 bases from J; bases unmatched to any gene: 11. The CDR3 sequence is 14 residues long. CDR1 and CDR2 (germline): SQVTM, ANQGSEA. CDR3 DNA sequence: TGCAGCGTTGAAGATCTTATCAGGGGGCCTGCGGCTTTCTTT. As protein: CSVEDLIRGPAAFF.

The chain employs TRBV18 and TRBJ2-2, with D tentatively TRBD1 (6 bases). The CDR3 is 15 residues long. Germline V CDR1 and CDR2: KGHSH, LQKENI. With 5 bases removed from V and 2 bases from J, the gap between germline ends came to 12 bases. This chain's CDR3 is CASSSGHFNTGELFF. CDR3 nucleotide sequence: TGTGCCAGCTCATCGGGACACTTCAACACCGGGGAGCTGTTTTTT.

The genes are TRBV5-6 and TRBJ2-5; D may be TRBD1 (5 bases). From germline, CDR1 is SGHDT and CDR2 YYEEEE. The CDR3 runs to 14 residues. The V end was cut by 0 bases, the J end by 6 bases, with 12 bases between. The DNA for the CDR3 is TGTGCCAGCAGCTTGGCCAGGGATTTACAGACCCAGTACTTC. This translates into CASSLARDLQTQYF.

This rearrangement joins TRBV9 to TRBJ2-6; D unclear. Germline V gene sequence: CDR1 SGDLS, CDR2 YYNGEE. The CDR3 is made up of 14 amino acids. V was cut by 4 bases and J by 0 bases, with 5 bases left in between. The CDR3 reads CASSQYSGANVLTF. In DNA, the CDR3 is TGTGCCAGCAGCCAGTACTCTGGGGCCAACGTCCTGACTTTC.

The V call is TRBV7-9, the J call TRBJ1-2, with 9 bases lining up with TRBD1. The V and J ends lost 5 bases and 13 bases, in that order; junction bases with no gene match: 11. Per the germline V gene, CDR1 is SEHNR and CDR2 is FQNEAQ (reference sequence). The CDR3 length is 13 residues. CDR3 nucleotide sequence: TGTGCCAGCAGCCCCCCGGGACAGGGCGGGCCCACCTTC. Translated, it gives CASSPPGQGGPTF.

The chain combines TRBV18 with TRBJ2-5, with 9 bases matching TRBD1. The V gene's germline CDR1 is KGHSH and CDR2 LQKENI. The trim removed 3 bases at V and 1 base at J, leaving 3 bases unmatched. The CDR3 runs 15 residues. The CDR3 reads CASSPGQGFQETQYF. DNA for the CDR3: TGTGCCAGCTCACCGGGACAGGGTTTCCAAGAGACCCAGTACTTC.

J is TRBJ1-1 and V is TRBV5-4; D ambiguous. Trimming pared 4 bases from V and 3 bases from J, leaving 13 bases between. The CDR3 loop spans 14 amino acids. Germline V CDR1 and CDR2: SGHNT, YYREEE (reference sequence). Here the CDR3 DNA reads TGTGCCAGCAGCCAATTACAGACGTACACTGAAGCTTTCTTT. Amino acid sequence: CASSQLQTYTEAFF.

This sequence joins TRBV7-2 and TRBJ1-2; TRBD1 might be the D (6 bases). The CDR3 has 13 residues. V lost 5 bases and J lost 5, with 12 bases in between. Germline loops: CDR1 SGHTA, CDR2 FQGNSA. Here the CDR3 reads CASSESQGYGYTF. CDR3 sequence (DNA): TGTGCCAGCAGCGAGTCGCAGGGGTATGGCTACACCTTC.

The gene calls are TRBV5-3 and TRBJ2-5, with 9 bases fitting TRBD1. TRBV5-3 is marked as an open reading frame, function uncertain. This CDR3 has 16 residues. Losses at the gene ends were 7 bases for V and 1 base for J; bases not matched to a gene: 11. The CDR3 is CARPGGGTGFQETQYF. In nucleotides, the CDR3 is TGTGCCAGACCTGGGGGGGGGACAGGGTTCCAAGAGACCCAGTACTTC.

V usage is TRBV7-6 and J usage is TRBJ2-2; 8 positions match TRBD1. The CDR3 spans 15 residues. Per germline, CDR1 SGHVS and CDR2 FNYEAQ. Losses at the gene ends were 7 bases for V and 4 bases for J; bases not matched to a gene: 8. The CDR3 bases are TGTGCCAGCACCCCCCGAGGACAGGGCACCGGGGAGCTGTTTTTT. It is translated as CASTPRGQGTGELFF. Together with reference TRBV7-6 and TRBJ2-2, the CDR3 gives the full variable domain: GAGVSQSPRYKVTKRGQDVALRCDPISGHVSLYWYRQALGQGPEFLTYFNYEAQQDKSGLPNDRFSAERPEGSISTLTIQRTEQRDSAMYRCASTPRGQGTGELFFGEGSRLTVL.

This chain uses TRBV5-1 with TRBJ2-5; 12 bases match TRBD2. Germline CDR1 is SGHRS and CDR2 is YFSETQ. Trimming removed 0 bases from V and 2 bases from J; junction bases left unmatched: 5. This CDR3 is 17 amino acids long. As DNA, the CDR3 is TGCGCCAGCAGCTTGGGCAGTCTAGCGGGGGGGCAAGAGACCCAGTACTTC. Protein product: CASSLGSLAGGQETQYF.

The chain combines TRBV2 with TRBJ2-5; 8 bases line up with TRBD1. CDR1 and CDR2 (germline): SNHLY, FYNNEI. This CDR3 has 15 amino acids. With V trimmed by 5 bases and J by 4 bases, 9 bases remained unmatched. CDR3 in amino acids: CASSLLDRVGETQYF. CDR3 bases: TGTGCCAGCAGTTTACTGGACAGGGTCGGAGAGACCCAGTACTTC.

CDR3 loop: CASSDNGVLQHF. DNA for the CDR3: TGTGCCAGCAGTGACAACGGTGTTCTCCAGCATTTT. The chain uses TRBV25-1 and TRBJ1-5; D gene unclear. V was cut by 3 bases and J by 12 bases, with 12 bases left in between. The CDR3 has 12 residues. Looked up from germline, CDR1 is MGHDK and CDR2 is SYGVNS.

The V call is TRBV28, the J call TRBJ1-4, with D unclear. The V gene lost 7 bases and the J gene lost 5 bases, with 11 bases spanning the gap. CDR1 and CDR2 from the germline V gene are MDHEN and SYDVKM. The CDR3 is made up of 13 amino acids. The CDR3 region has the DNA TGTGCCAGCACCGTCTTTTCGAATGAAAAACTGTTTTTT. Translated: CASTVFSNEKLFF.

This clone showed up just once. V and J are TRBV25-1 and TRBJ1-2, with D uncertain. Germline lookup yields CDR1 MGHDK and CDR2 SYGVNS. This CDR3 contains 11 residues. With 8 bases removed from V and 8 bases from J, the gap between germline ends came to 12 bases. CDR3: CASADPGGYTF. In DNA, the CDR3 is TGTGCCAGCGCTGACCCCGGGGGCTACACCTTC.

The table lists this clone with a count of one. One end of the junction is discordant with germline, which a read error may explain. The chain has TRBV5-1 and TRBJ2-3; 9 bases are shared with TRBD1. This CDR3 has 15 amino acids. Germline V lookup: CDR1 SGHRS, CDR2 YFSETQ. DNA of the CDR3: TGCGCCAGCAGTTTGGGACAGGGTCCCACAGATACGCAGTATTTT. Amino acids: CASSLGQGPTDTQYF.

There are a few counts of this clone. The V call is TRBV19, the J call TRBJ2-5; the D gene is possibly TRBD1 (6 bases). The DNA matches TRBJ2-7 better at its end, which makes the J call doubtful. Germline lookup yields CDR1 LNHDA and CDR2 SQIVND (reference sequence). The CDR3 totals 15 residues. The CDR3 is CASSISPDRPYEQYF. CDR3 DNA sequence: TGTGCCAGTAGTATATCTCCCGACAGGCCCTACGAGCAGTACTTC.

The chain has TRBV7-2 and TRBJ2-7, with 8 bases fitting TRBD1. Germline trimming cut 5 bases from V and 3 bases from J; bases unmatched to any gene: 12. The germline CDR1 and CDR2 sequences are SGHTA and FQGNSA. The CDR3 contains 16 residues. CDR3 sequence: CASSRYGTGQGYEQYF. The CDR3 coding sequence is TGTGCCAGCAGCCGATACGGGACCGGACAGGGCTACGAGCAGTACTTC.